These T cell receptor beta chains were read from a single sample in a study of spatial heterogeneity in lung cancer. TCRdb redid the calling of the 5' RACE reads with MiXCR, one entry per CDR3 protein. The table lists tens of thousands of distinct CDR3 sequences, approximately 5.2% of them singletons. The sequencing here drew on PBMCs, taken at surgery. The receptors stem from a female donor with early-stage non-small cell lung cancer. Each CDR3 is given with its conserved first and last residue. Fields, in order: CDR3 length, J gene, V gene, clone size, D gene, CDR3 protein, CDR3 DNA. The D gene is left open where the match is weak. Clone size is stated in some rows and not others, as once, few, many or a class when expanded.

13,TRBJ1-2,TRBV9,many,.,CASSDHPNYGYTF,TGTGCCAGCAGCGACCACCCGAACTATGGCTACACCTTC
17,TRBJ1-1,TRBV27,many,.,CASSLTTVMSRNTEAFF,TGTGCCAGCAGTTTAACGACTGTTATGTCCCGGAACACTGAAGCTTTCTTT
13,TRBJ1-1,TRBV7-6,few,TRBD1,CASSSGQGTEAFF,TGTGCCAGCAGCTCCGGACAGGGCACTGAAGCTTTCTTT
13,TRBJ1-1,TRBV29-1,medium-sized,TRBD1,CSVEPGQGGEAFF,TGCAGCGTTGAACCCGGACAGGGCGGTGAAGCTTTCTTT
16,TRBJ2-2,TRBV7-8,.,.,CASSPLPRARVGELFF,TGTGCCAGCAGCCCGCTCCCGCGCGCCAGGGTCGGGGAGCTGTTTTTT
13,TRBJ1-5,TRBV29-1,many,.,CSVVQAGGQPQHF,TGCAGCGTTGTCCAAGCCGGGGGCCAGCCCCAGCATTTT
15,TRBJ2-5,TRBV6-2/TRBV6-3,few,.,CASSYSFRGQETQYF,TGTGCCAGCAGTTACTCGTTTCGGGGCCAAGAGACCCAGTACTTC
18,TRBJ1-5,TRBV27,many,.,CASSSPGTRPWGNQPQHF,TGTGCCAGCAGTTCCCCTGGGACACGCCCTTGGGGCAATCAGCCCCAGCATTTT
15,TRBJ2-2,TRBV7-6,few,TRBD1,CASSLGGTGTGELFF,TGTGCCAGCAGCTTAGGGGGGACAGGCACCGGGGAGCTGTTTTTT
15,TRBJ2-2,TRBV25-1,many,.,CASSESDLNTGELFF,TGTGCCAGCAGTGAATCGGACCTTAACACCGGGGAGCTGTTTTTT
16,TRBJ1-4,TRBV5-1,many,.,CASSPDGGANNEKLFF,TGCGCCAGCAGTCCCGACGGTGGGGCGAATAATGAAAAACTGTTTTTT
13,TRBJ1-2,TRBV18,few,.,CASSPRQDNGYTF,TGTGCCAGCTCACCAAGGCAGGACAATGGCTACACCTTC
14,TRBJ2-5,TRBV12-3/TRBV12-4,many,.,CASSLGRAWETQYF,TGTGCCAGCAGTTTAGGCAGGGCATGGGAGACCCAGTACTTC
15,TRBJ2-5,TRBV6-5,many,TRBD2,CASSYSGGGRETQYF,TGTGCCAGCAGTTACTCGGGGGGAGGGAGAGAGACCCAGTACTTC
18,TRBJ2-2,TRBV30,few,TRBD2,CAWSIRTSGGGNTGELFF,TGTGCCTGGAGTATCCGGACTAGCGGGGGTGGCAACACCGGGGAGCTGTTTTTT
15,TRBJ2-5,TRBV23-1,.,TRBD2,CASSQHGGLEETQYF,TGCGCCAGCAGTCAACACGGGGGACTAGAGGAGACCCAGTACTTC
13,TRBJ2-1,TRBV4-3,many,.,CASSQATNNEQFF,TGCGCCAGCAGCCAAGCTACCAACAATGAGCAGTTCTTC
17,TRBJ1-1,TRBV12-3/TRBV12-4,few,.,CASSFLAGGPLNTEAFF,TGTGCCAGCAGTTTTCTCGCCGGAGGGCCTCTGAACACTGAAGCTTTCTTT
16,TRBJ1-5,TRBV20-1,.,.,CSARNQQSAGNQPQHF,TGCAGTGCTAGAAACCAGCAATCGGCGGGCAATCAGCCCCAGCATTTT
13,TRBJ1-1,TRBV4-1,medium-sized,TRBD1,CASSRGGIFEAFF,TGCGCCAGCAGCCGAGGGGGCATCTTTGAAGCTTTCTTT
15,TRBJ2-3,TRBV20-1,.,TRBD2,CSAHRASGGADTQYF,TGCAGTGCTCACAGGGCTAGCGGGGGGGCAGATACGCAGTATTTT
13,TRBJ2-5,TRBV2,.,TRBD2,CASSGLSGETQYF,TGTGCCAGCAGTGGCCTTAGCGGGGAGACCCAGTACTTC
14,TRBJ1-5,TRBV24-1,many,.,CATSVPGANQPQHF,TGTGCCACCAGTGTTCCAGGGGCTAATCAGCCCCAGCATTTT
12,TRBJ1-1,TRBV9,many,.,CASSDTHTEAFF,TGTGCCAGCAGCGACACTCACACTGAAGCTTTCTTT
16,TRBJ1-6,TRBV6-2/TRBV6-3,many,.,CASSYQTGDIIPPLHF,TGTGCCAGCAGTTACCAGACAGGCGATATAATTCCACCCCTCCACTTT
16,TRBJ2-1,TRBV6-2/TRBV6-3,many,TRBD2,CASSYGERGAYNEQFF,TGTGCCAGCAGTTACGGGGAGCGGGGGGCTTACAATGAGCAGTTCTTC
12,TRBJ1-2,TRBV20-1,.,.,CSASEDNYGYTF,TGCAGTGCTAGTGAGGACAACTATGGCTACACCTTC
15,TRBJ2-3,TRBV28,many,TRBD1,CASSLMGQGTDTQYF,TGTGCCAGCAGTTTAATGGGACAGGGGACAGATACGCAGTATTTT
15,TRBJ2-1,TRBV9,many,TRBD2,CASSLSGGAGNEQFF,TGTGCCAGCAGCTTAAGCGGGGGGGCAGGGAATGAGCAGTTCTTC
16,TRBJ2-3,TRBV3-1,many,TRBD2,CASARRGAGRADTQYF,TGTGCCAGCGCCCGCCGGGGCGCGGGGAGGGCAGATACGCAGTATTTT
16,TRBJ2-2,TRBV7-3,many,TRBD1,CASSQTGGWGTGELFF,TGTGCCAGCAGCCAAACAGGGGGCTGGGGCACCGGGGAGCTGTTTTTT
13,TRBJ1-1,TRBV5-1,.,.,CASRGDLGSEAFF,TGCGCCAGCAGGGGGGACCTGGGCTCTGAAGCTTTCTTT
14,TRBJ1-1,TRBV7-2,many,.,CASSFILRDTEAFF,TGTGCCAGCAGCTTTATCCTAAGGGACACTGAAGCTTTCTTT
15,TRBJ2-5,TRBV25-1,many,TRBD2,CASSRAGSTSETQYF,TGTGCCAGCAGTAGAGCGGGGTCAACTAGCGAGACCCAGTACTTC
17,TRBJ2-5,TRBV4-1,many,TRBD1,CASSQGAGAGGGETQYF,TGCGCCAGCAGCCAAGGGGCTGGCGCAGGGGGCGGAGAGACCCAGTACTTC
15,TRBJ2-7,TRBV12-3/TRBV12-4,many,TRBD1,CASSPGTGVSYEQYF,TGTGCCAGCAGTCCCGGGACAGGAGTCTCCTACGAGCAGTACTTC
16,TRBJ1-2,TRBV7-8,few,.,CASSLVGEPGTGSYTF,TGTGCCAGCAGCTTAGTTGGTGAACCAGGAACAGGGTCCTACACCTTC
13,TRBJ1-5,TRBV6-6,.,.,CASSYSNNQPQHF,TGTGCCAGCAGTTACTCGAACAATCAGCCCCAGCATTTT
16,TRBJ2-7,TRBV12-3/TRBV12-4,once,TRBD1,CASSSELTGEPYEQYF,TGTGCCAGCAGTTCGGAACTGACAGGGGAACCCTACGAGCAGTACTTC
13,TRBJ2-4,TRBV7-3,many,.,CASSADTKNIQYF,TGTGCCAGCAGCGCTGATACCAAAAACATTCAGTACTTC
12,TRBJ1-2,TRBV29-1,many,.,CSVGITFYGYTF,TGCAGCGTCGGGATAACTTTCTATGGCTACACCTTC
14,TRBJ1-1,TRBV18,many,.,CASSPDTLNTEAFF,TGTGCCAGCTCACCGGACACTTTGAACACTGAAGCTTTCTTT
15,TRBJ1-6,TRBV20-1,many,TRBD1,CSAGDRFGVNSPLHF,TGCAGTGCTGGGGACAGGTTTGGGGTGAATTCACCCCTCCACTTT
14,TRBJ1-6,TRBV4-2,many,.,CASSPLGAWSPLHF,TGTGCCAGCAGCCCTCTGGGGGCTTGGTCACCCCTCCACTTT
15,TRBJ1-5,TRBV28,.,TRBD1,CASSSPGQTNQPQHF,TGTGCCAGCAGCTCACCGGGACAGACCAATCAGCCCCAGCATTTT
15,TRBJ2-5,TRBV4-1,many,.,CASSQGTAVQETQYF,TGCGCCAGCAGCCAAGGGACAGCGGTTCAAGAGACCCAGTACTTC
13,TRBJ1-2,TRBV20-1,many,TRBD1,CSARDRGTYGYTF,TGCAGTGCTAGGGACAGGGGGACCTATGGCTACACCTTC
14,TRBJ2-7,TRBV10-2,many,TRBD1,CATTFQGASYEQYF,TGCGCCACCACATTCCAGGGGGCTAGCTACGAGCAGTACTTC
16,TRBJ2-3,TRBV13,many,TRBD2,CASSSSGVLPTDTQYF,TGTGCCAGCAGCTCTAGCGGGGTATTGCCCACAGATACGCAGTATTTT
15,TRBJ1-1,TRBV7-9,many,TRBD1,CASSLPGGKSGGAFF,TGTGCCAGCAGCCTTCCAGGGGGAAAATCAGGAGGGGCTTTCTTT
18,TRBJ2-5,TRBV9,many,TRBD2,CASSLSAAGGPLMETQYF,TGTGCCAGCAGCCTCTCGGCAGCGGGGGGTCCGTTGATGGAGACCCAGTACTTC
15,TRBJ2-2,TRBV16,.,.,CASSQLSGDTGELFF,TGTGCCAGCAGCCAATTGTCAGGGGACACCGGGGAGCTGTTTTTT
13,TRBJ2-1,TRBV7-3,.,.,CASSPWGASEQFF,TGTGCCAGCAGTCCATGGGGGGCCAGTGAGCAGTTCTTC
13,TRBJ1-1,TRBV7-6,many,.,CARRRTSYTEAFF,TGTGCCAGAAGACGCACTAGCTACACTGAAGCTTTCTTT
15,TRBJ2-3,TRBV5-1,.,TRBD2,CASSLAGGAADTQYF,TGCGCCAGCAGCTTGGCCGGGGGGGCGGCAGATACGCAGTATTTT
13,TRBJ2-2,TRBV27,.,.,CASSLGGLGELFF,TGTGCCAGCAGTTTAGGGGGTCTCGGGGAGCTGTTTTTT
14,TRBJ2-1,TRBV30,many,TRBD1,CAWSHLGGPSEQFF,TGTGCCTGGAGCCATCTAGGGGGCCCGAGTGAGCAGTTCTTC
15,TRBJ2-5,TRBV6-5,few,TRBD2,CASSYSLAGVETQYF,TGTGCCAGCAGTTACTCGTTAGCGGGGGTAGAGACCCAGTACTTC
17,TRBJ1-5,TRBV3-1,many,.,CASSLSDGTTPNQPQHF,TGTGCCAGCAGCCTGTCAGATGGGACGACGCCCAATCAGCCCCAGCATTTT